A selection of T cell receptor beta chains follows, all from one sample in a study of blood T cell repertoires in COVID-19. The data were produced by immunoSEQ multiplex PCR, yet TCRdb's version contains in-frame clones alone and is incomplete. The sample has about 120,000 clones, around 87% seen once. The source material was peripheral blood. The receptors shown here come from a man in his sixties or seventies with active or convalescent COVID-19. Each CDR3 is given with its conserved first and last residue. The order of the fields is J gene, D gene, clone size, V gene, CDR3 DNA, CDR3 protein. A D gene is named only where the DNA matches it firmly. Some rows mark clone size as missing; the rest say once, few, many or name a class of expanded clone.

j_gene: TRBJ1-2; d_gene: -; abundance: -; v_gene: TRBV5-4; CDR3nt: TGTGCCAGCAGCTTGGACGGGTCGGGACAAACCTATGGCTACACCTTC; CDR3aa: CASSLDGSGQTYGYTF
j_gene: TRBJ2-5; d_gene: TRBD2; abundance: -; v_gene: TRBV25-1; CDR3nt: TGTGCCAGCAGTCCCCAGGGGGTAGCGGGAGCAGAGACCCAGTACTTC; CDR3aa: CASSPQGVAGAETQYF
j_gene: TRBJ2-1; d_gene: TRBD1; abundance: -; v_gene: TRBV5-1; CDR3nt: TGCGCCAGCAGGGGACAGGGGGCATCATATGAGCAGTTCTTC; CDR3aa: CASRGQGASYEQFF
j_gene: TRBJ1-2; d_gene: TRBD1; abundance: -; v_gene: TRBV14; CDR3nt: TGTGCCAGCAGTCGGGACAGGGGAGGCTACACCTTC; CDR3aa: CASSRDRGGYTF
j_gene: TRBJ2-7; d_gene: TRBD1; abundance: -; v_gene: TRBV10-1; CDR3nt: TGCGCCAGCAGTGATAAGGGGGCAGGGGCGTACGAGCAGTACTTC; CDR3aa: CASSDKGAGAYEQYF
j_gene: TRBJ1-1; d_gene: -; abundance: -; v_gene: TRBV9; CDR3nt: TGTGCCAGCAGCGTAGAAGGGGCCGGCACTGAAGCTTTCTTT; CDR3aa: CASSVEGAGTEAFF
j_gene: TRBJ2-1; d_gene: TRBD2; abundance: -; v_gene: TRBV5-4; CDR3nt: TGTGCCAGCAGCTTGGCTAGCGGGTTATCCTACAATGAGCAGTTCTTC; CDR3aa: CASSLASGLSYNEQFF
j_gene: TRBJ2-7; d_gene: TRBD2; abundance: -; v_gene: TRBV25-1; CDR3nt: TGTGCCAGCAGTGAGGCGGGAGCTGGGTCCTACGAGCAGTACTTC; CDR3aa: CASSEAGAGSYEQYF
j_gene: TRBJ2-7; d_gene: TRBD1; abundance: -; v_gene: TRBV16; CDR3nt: TGTGCCAGCAGCCGCATCCGGGACAGGGTAGACGAGCAGTACTTC; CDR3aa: CASSRIRDRVDEQYF
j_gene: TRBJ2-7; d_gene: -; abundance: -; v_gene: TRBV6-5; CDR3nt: TGTGCCAGCAGTTACTCCCGACTCGGCTACGAGCAGTACTTC; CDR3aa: CASSYSRLGYEQYF
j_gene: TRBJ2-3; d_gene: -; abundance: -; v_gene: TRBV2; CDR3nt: TGTGCCAGCAGTGGGTCCGTTGCTAGCAGTACAGATACGCAGTATTTT; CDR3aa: CASSGSVASSTDTQYF
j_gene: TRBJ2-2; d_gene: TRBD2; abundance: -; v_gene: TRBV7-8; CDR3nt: TGTGCCAGCAGCTTAGCCCCAACTAGCGTCCCCGGAGAGCTGTTTTTT; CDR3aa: CASSLAPTSVPGELFF
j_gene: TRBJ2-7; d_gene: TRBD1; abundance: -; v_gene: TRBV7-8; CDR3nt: TGTGCCAGCAGCTTATTACAGGGGGAAGGTTACGAGCAGTACTTC; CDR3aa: CASSLLQGEGYEQYF
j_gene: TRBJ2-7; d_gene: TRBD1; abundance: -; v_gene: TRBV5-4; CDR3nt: TGTGCCAGCAGCTCGGGACAGGGGTTCCAGCAGTACTTC; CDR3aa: CASSSGQGFQQYF
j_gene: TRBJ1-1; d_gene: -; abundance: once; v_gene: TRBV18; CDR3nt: TGTGCCAGCTCACCGTCTGGAGGGACTGAAGCTTTCTTT; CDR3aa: CASSPSGGTEAFF
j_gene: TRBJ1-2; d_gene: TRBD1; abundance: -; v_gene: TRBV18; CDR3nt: TGTGCCAGCTCCTCCGAGACAGGGGCGATCAGCTACACCTTC; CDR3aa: CASSSETGAISYTF
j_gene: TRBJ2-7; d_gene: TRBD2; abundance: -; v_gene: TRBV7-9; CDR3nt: TGTGCCAGCAGCTTAGAGGCCCTAGCGGGAGGGAAACTCTTC; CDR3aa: CASSLEALAGGKLF
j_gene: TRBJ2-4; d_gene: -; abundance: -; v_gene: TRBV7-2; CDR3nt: TGTGCCAGCAGCTTAGCGGGAGTAGCCAAAAACATTCAGTACTTC; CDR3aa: CASSLAGVAKNIQYF
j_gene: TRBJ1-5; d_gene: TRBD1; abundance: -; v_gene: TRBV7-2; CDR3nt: TGTGCCAGCAGCCCGGGACAGTCTTATCAGCCCCAGCATTTT; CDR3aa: CASSPGQSYQPQHF
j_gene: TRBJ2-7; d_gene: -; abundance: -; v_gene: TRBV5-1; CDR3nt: TGCGCCAGCAGCTTGGGATGGACAGAGACCTCCTACGAGCAGTACTTC; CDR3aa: CASSLGWTETSYEQYF
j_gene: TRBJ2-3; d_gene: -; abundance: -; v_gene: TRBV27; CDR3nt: TGTGCCAGCAGTATACCGGGACAAGATACGCAGTATTTT; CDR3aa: CASSIPGQDTQYF
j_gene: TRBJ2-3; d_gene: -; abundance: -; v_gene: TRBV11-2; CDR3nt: TGTGCCAGCAGCTTAGAGCGGGTGCAGCAGTATTTT; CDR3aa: CASSLERVQQYF
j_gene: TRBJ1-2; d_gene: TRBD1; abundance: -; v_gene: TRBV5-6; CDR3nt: TGTGCCAGCAGCTTGTGGGACAGGGGGCTAGTCGGTGGCTACACCTTC; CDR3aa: CASSLWDRGLVGGYTF
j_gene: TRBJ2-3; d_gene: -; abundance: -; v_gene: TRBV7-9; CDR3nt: TGTGCCAGCACCGAGGGAGGAGGGGCCGGAGATACGCAGTATTTT; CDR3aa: CASTEGGGAGDTQYF
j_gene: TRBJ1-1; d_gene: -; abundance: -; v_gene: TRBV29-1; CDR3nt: TGCAGCGTTGAAGGACTCACGGCCACTGAAGCTTTCTTT; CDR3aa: CSVEGLTATEAFF
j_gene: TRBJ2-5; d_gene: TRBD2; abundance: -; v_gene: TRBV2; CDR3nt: TGTGCCAGCAGTCAACTAGCGGAGGGCCCCCTGCACTTC; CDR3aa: CASSQLAEGPLHF
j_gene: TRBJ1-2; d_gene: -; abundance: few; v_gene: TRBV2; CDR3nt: TGTGCCAGCAGGACACATGGCTACACCTTC; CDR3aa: CASRTHGYTF
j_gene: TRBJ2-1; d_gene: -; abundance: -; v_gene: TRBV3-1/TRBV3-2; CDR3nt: TGTGCCAGCCACCAGGGGACTACCAATGAGCAGTTCTTC; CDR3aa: CASHQGTTNEQFF
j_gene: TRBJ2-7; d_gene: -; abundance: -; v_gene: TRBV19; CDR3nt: -; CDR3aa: CASSIGPSGQGYEQYF
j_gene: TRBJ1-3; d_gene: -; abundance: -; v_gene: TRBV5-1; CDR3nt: TGCGCCAGCAGCTTGGATTCCGTCAGGTGGTCCTCTGGAAACACCATATATTTT; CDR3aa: CASSLDSVRWSSGNTIYF
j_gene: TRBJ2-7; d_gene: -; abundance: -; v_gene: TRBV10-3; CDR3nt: TGTGCCATCAGTGAAATGGAGGGTTCCTACGAGCAGTACTTC; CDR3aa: CAISEMEGSYEQYF
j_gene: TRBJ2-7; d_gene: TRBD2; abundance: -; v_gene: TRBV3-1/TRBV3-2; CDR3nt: TGTGCCAGCAGCCAAGATCGGGCTAGCGGGAGGGCCAACTACGAGCAGTACTTC; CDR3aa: CASSQDRASGRANYEQYF
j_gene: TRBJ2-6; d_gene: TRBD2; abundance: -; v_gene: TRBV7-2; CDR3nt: TGTGCCAGCAGCTTGGCGGGAGCGAGCTCTGGGGCCAACGTCCTGACTTTC; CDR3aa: CASSLAGASSGANVLTF
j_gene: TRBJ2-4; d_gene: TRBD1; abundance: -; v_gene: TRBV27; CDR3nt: TGTGCCAGCAGACCAACCGGGACAGGGGGCGTTGTGGTCAAAAACATTCAGTACTTC; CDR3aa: CASRPTGTGGVVVKNIQYF
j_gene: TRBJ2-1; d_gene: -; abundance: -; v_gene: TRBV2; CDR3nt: TGTGCCAGCAATCAGTTACGCTCCTACAATGAGCAGTTCTTC; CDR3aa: CASNQLRSYNEQFF
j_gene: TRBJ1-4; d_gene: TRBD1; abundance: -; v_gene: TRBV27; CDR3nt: TGTGCCAGCAGTTTGGCAGGGGGCGCATGGGAAAAACTGTTTTTT; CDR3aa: CASSLAGGAWEKLFF
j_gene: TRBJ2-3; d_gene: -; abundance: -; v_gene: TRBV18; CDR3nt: TGTGCCAGCTCACCAGAATCTCAGGGAACGCAGTATTTT; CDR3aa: CASSPESQGTQYF
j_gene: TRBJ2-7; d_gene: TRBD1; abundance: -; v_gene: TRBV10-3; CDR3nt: TGTGCCATCAGTGAGTCCCGGGACAGCTACGAGCAGTACTTC; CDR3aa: CAISESRDSYEQYF
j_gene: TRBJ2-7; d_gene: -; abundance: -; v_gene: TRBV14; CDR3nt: TGTGCCAGCAGCCTACCCGGGGGTAAGGTCGAGCAGTACTTC; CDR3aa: CASSLPGGKVEQYF
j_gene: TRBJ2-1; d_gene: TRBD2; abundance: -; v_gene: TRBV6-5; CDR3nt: TGTGCCAGCAGTTACGGGCCGGGAGGAGGTCATGAGCAGTTCTTC; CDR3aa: CASSYGPGGGHEQFF
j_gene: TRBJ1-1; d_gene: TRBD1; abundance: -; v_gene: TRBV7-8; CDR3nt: TGTGCCAGCAGCTTAAGAGGGGGGACAGGGGTGATCACTGAAGCTTTCTTT; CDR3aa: CASSLRGGTGVITEAFF
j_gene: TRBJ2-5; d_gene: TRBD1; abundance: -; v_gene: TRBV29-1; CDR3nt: TGCAGCGCCGGACAGGTCAATCAAGAGACCCAGTACTTC; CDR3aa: CSAGQVNQETQYF
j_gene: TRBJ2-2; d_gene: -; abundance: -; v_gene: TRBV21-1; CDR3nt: TGTGCCAGCAGCGGGACAGCCCCAACCGGGGAGCTGTTTTTT; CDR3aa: CASSGTAPTGELFF
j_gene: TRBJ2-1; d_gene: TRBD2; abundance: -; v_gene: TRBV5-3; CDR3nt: TGTGCCAGAAGCTTGAAAGCCACCCGAAACCGCGGTGCACTAGCGGGGGGATCCTACAATGAGCAGTTCTTC; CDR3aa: CARSLKATRNRGALAGGSYNEQFF
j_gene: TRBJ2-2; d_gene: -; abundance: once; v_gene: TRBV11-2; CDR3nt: TGTGCCAGCAGCCAAGCACAGTTACTTGGTGCCGGGGAGCTGTTTTTT; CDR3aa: CASSQAQLLGAGELFF
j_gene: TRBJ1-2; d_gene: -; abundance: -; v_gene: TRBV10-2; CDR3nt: TGCGCCAGCAGTGAGTTTATGCCCGAGCCTGTGGGCTACACCTTC; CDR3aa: CASSEFMPEPVGYTF
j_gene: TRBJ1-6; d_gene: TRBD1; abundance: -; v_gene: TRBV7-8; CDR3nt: TGTGCCAGCAGCTCAGAACAGGGGGACTGGTCACCCCTCCACTTT; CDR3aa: CASSSEQGDWSPLHF
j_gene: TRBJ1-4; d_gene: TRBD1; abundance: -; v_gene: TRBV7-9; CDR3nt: TGTGCCAGCAGTCGGGACAGTATTGCAACTAATGAAAAACTGTTTTTT; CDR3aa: CASSRDSIATNEKLFF
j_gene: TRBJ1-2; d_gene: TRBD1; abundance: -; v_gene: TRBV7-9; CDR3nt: TGTGCCAGCAGCCCCCAGGGACAGGGGCGTACCTATGGCTACACCTTC; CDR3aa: CASSPQGQGRTYGYTF
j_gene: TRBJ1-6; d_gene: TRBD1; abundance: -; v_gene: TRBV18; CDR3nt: TGTGCCAGCCGAACGGGACAGGGAGTAAATAATTCACCCCTCCACTTT; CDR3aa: CASRTGQGVNNSPLHF
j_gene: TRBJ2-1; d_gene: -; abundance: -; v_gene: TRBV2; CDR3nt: TGTGCCAGCAGTGAAGTTCGCCGGGAGTTCTTC; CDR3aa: CASSEVRREFF
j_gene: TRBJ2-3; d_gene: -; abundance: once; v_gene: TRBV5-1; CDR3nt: TGCGCCAGCAGCTTGCTCGCGGGAGATACGCAGTATTTT; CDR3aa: CASSLLAGDTQYF
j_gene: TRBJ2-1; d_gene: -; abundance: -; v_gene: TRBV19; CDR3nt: TGTGCCAGTAGTAGGGACTCTCCCTCCTACAATGAGCAGTTCTTC; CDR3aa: CASSRDSPSYNEQFF
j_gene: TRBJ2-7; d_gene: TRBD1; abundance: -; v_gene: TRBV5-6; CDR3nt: TGTGCCAGCAGCTTCGGGACAGGGGACAGCGAGCAGTACTTC; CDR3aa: CASSFGTGDSEQYF